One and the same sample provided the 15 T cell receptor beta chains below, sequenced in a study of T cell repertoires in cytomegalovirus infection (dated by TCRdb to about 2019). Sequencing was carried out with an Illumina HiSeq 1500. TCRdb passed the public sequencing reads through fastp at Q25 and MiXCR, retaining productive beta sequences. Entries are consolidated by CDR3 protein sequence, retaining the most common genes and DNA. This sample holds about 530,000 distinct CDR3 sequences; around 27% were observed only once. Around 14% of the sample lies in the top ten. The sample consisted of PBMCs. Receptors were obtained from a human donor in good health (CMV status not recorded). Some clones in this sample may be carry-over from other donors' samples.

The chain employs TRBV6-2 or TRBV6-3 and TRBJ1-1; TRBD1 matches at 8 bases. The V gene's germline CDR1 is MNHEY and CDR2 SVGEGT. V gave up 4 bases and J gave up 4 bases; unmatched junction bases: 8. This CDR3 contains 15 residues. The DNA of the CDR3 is TGTGCCAGCAGTTCCCCGGACAGGGCCACCACTGAAGCTTTCTTT. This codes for CASSSPDRATTEAFF.

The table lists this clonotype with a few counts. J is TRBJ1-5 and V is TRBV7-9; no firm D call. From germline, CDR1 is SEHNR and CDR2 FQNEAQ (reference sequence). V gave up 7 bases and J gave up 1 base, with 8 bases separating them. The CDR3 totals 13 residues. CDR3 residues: CASTWQSNQPQHF. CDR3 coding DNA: TGTGCCAGCACCTGGCAAAGCAATCAGCCCCAGCATTTT.

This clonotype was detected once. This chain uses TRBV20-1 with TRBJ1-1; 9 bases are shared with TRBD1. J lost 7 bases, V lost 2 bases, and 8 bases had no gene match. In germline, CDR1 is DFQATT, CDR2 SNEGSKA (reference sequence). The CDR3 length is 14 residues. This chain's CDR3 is CSARPGTGTNEAFF. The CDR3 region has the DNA TGCAGTGCTAGACCTGGGACAGGGACCAATGAAGCTTTCTTT.

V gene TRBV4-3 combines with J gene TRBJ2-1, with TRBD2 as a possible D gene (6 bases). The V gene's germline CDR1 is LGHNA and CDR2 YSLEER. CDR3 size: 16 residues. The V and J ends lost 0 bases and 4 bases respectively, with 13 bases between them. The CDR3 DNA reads TGCGCCAGCAGCCAAGATAGCGGAAATATGTACAATGAGCAGTTCTTC. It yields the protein CASSQDSGNMYNEQFF.

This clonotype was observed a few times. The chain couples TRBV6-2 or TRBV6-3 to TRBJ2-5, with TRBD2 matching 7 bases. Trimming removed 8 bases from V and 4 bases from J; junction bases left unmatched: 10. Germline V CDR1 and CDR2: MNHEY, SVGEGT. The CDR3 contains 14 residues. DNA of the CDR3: TGTGCCAGCTATCGCGGGAGCACTATAGAGACCCAGTACTTC. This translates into CASYRGSTIETQYF.

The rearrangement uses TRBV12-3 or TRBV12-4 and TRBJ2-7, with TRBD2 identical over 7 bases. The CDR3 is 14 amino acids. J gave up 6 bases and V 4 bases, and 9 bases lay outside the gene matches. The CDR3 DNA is TGTGCCAGCAGTTCCGGGCGGGAGTCGGTCGAGCAGTACTTC. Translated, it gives CASSSGRESVEQYF.

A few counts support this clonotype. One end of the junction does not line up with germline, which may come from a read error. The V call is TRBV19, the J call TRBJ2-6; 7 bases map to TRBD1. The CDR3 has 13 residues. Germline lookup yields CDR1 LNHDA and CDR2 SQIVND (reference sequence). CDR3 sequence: CASSITGVNVLTF. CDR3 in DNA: TGTGCCAGTAGTATAACAGGGGTCAACGTCCTGACTTTC.

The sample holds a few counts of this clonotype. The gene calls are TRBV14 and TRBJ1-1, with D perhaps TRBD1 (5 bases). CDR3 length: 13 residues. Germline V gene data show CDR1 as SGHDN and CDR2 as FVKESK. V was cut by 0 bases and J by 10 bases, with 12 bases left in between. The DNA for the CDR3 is TGTGCCAGCAGCCAAGACAGGGTCTATGGAGCTTTCTTT. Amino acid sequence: CASSQDRVYGAFF.

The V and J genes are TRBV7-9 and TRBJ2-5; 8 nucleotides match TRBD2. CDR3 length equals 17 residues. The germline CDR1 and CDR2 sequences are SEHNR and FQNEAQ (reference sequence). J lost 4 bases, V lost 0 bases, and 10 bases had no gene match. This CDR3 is CASSLALASGGGETQYF. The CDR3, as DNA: TGTGCCAGCAGCTTAGCGCTAGCCAGCGGGGGAGGAGAGACCCAGTACTTC.

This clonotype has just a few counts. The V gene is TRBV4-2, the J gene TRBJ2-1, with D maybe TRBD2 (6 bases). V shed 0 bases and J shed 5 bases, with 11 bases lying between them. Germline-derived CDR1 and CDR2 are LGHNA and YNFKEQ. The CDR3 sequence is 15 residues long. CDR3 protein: CASSQEWGVNNEQFF. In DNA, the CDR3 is TGTGCCAGCAGCCAAGAATGGGGGGTAAACAATGAGCAGTTCTTC.

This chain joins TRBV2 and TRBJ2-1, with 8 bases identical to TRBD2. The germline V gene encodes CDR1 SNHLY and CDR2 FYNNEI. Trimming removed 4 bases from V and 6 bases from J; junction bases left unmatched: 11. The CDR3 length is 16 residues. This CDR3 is CASSVPAGESANEQFF. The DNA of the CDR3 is TGTGCCAGCAGTGTCCCAGCGGGAGAATCGGCCAATGAGCAGTTCTTC.

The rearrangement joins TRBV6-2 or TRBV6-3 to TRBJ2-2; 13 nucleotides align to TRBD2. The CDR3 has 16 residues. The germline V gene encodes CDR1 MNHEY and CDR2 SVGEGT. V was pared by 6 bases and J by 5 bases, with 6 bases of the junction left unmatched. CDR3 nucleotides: TGTGCCAGCAGATTACTAGCGGGAGGGCGGACCGGGGAGCTGTTTTTT. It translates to CASRLLAGGRTGELFF.

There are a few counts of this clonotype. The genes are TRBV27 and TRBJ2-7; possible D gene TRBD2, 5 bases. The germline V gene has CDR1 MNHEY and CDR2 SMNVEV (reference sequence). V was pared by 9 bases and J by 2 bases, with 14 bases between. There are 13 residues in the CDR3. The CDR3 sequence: CASRGNPTYEQYF. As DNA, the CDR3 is TGTGCCAGTCGGGGAAATCCTACCTACGAGCAGTACTTC.

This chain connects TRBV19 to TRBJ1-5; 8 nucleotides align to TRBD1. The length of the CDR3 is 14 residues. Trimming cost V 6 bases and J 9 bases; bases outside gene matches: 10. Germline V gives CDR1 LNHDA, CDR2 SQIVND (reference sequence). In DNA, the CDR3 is TGTGCCAGTAGGTCGGGACAGGCAACGGGGCCCCAGCATTTT. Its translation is CASRSGQATGPQHF.

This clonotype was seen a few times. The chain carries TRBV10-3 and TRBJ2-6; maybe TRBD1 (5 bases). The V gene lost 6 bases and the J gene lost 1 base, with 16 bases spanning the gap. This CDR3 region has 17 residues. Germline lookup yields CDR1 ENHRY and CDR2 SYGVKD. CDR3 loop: CAIRLTETSSGANVLTF. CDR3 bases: TGTGCCATCAGACTGACAGAAACCTCTTCTGGGGCCAACGTCCTGACTTTC.